This T cell receptor (beta chain) was sequenced during a study of T cells after yellow fever vaccination. Study results and limitations: The study re-detected most primary-vaccination clones after the booster (around 96% CD4, roughly 85% CD8).

The V gene end was trimmed by 5 bases and the J gene end by 0 bases; junction bases not matched to a gene: 4. Germline lookup yields CDR1 MNHNS and CDR2 SASEGT. The CDR3 consists of 16 residues. In regard to this clonotype: Its antigen is as yet unknown.

In TCRdb, the 5' RACE reads were re-called with MiXCR into one record per CDR3 protein. The repertoire holds around 300,000 distinct CDR3 sequences, with 10% to 15% as singletons. This clonotype was obtained from a man younger than 45 who received the YFV17D yellow fever vaccine. The sample here was CD4+ T cells sorted from PBMCs, taken 45 days after the yellow fever booster vaccination. The chain couples TRBV6-1 to TRBJ2-3; the match to TRBD2 covers 11 bases. DNA of the CDR3: TGTGCCAGCAGTCGGACTAGCGGGTCGAGCACAGATACGCAGTATTTT. This sequence encodes CASSRTSGSSTDTQYF.